What follows are 7 T cell receptor beta chains derived from one specimen sequenced in a study of T cells after yellow fever vaccination. Each CDR3 protein gets one entry after TCRdb re-called the 5' RACE reads with MiXCR. The sample has 250,000 or so distinct CDR3 sequences; roughly 4% are singletons. Sequences were derived from PBMCs, sampled 15 days after the yellow fever booster vaccination. These receptors came from a man in his late teens or twenties who received the YFV17D yellow fever vaccine.

At least ten counts were recorded for this clonotype. The chain employs TRBV5-5 and TRBJ1-4; D is undetermined. The CDR3 runs to 14 residues. Trimming stripped 1 base from V and 3 bases from J, with 7 bases between. From germline, CDR1 is SGHKS and CDR2 YYEKEE (reference sequence). CDR3 bases: TGTGCCAGCAGCTTGAGGAGTTCTAATGAAAAACTGTTTTTT. Amino acid sequence: CASSLRSSNEKLFF.

This clonotype was found many times. The J gene is TRBJ2-1, the V gene TRBV6-2 or TRBV6-3; 7 positions agree with TRBD2. The germline CDR1 and CDR2 sequences are MNHEY and SVGEGT. CDR3 length equals 14 residues. The junction had 6 bases not matched to a gene; V was cut back by 2 bases and J by 8 bases. DNA for the CDR3: TGTGCCAGCAGTTACGGGCTAGCGGCGGATGAGCAGTTCTTC. Protein product: CASSYGLAADEQFF.

At least ten counts were recorded for this clonotype. The chain employs TRBV21-1 and TRBJ2-2; the D segment call TRBD1 is taken from the table without a DNA check. TRBV21-1 is noted as a pseudogene. The CDR3 runs 14 residues. CDR3 sequence reads: CAGPGQGNTGELFF. The CDR3 DNA follows: TGTGCCGGGCCGGGACAGGGGAACACCGGGGAGCTGTTTTTT.

This clonotype was counted at least ten times. The chain uses TRBV9 and TRBJ1-4; D is ambiguous. In germline, CDR1 is SGDLS, CDR2 YYNGEE. V lost 4 bases and J 2 bases, leaving 12 bases between the germline ends. The CDR3 has 15 amino acids. In DNA form, the CDR3 reads TGTGCCAGCAGCCCCTACAGCGGGACTAATGAAAAACTGTTTTTT. Protein product: CASSPYSGTNEKLFF. Full variable domain (missing parts from reference TRBV9 and TRBJ1-4): DSGVTQTPKHLITATGQRVTLRCSPRSGDLSVYWYQQSLDQGLQFLIQYYNGEERAKGNILERFSAQQFPDLHSELNLSSLELGDSALYFCASSPYSGTNEKLFFGSGTQLSVL.

This clonotype was counted many times. The chain carries TRBV9 and TRBJ2-7; weak D call: TRBD1 (6 bases). The CDR3 loop spans 16 amino acids. Trimming stripped 4 bases from V and 7 bases from J, with 24 bases between. CDR1 is SGDLS, CDR2 YYNGEE, per germline. CDR3 residues: CASSPTGHTLGPEQYF. The CDR3, as DNA: TGTGCCAGCAGCCCAACAGGGCATACCTTAGGGCCGGAGCAGTACTTC.

Ten or more counts support this clonotype. The V and J genes are TRBV7-9 and TRBJ1-1, with TRBD1 identical over 7 bases. V lost 5 bases and J lost 4; bases outside the gene matches: 4. Per the germline V gene, CDR1 is SEHNR and CDR2 is FQNEAQ (reference sequence). The CDR3 loop spans 13 amino acids. CDR3 coding DNA: TGTGCCAGCAGCCGACAGGGTTCCACTGAAGCTTTCTTT. Protein: CASSRQGSTEAFF. The full variable domain, in which reference TRBV7-9 and TRBJ1-1 provide the parts outside the CDR3, is DTGVSQNPRHKITKRGQNVTFRCDPISEHNRLYWYRQTLGQGPEFLTYFQNEAQLEKSRLLSDRFSAERPKGSFSTLEIQRTEQGDSAMYLCASSRQGSTEAFFGQGTRLTVV.

This clonotype was seen many times. The rearrangement uses TRBV6-2 or TRBV6-3 and TRBJ2-7; possible D gene TRBD1, 5 bases. Trimming took off 0 bases at V and 7 bases at J, with 28 bases between the two ends. The CDR3 consists of 19 residues. Germline-derived CDR1 and CDR2 are MNHEY and SVGEGT. The CDR3 is CASSYSGAPQVARKREQYF. As DNA, the CDR3 is TGTGCCAGCAGTTACTCTGGGGCACCGCAAGTCGCCCGCAAAAGGGAGCAGTACTTC.